These T cell receptor beta chains were read from a single sample in a study of spatial heterogeneity in lung cancer. Via MiXCR, TCRdb re-called the 5' RACE reads, giving one row per CDR3 protein. The sample includes some 4,000 distinct CDR3 sequences, about 9.8% seen only once; the top ten take 46%. The sequences come from PBMCs, collected at surgery. The receptors were sampled from a male donor with early-stage non-small cell lung cancer. Each CDR3 is given with its conserved first and last residue. Each record gives: J gene, V gene, D gene, clone size, CDR3 DNA, CDR3 protein. D genes are given only for firm matches. Not every row has a clone size; where given, it reads once, few, many or a size class.

j_gene: TRBJ2-3; v_gene: TRBV5-6; d_gene: NA; abundance: many; CDR3nt: TGTGCCAGCAGGGGACTGGTCACAGATACGCAGTATTTT; CDR3aa: CASRGLVTDTQYF
j_gene: TRBJ2-7; v_gene: TRBV6-5; d_gene: NA; abundance: many; CDR3nt: TGTGCCAGCAGCCAAGGGGAGTACGAGCAGTACTTC; CDR3aa: CASSQGEYEQYF
j_gene: TRBJ1-2; v_gene: TRBV19; d_gene: TRBD1; abundance: many; CDR3nt: TGTGCCAGTATCGGGACAGGGGTAGACTATGGCTACACCTTC; CDR3aa: CASIGTGVDYGYTF
j_gene: TRBJ1-1; v_gene: TRBV29-1; d_gene: NA; abundance: few; CDR3nt: TGCAGCGTTGGACCTCTCAGGAGGAACACTGAAGCTCTCTTT; CDR3aa: CSVGPLRRNTEALF
j_gene: TRBJ2-5; v_gene: TRBV6-2/TRBV6-3; d_gene: TRBD2; abundance: many; CDR3nt: TGTGCCAGCAGTTACTCCCTTCTAGCGGTTGACCAAGAGACCCAGTACTTC; CDR3aa: CASSYSLLAVDQETQYF
j_gene: TRBJ1-2; v_gene: TRBV3-1; d_gene: TRBD1; abundance: many; CDR3nt: TGTGCCAGCAGCCACGGGACAGGGGGCTCCTCCCACGGCTACACCTTC; CDR3aa: CASSHGTGGSSHGYTF
j_gene: TRBJ1-1; v_gene: TRBV5-5; d_gene: NA; abundance: few; CDR3nt: TGTGCCAGCAGCTTGGAATGGCTTGGAGACACTGAAGCTTTCTTT; CDR3aa: CASSLEWLGDTEAFF
j_gene: TRBJ2-2; v_gene: TRBV6-1; d_gene: NA; abundance: many; CDR3nt: TGTGCCAGCAGGCGCTCTAGAGTCTTAGAGGCCGGGGAGCTGTTTTTT; CDR3aa: CASRRSRVLEAGELFF
j_gene: TRBJ2-5; v_gene: TRBV14; d_gene: NA; abundance: many; CDR3nt: TGTGCCAGCAGCCAAGATTTGGGAGCCTCGGAGACCCAGTACTTC; CDR3aa: CASSQDLGASETQYF
j_gene: TRBJ2-7; v_gene: TRBV9; d_gene: NA; abundance: few; CDR3nt: TGTGCCAGCAGCGTAGGATGGACCTACGAGCAGTACTTC; CDR3aa: CASSVGWTYEQYF
j_gene: TRBJ2-7; v_gene: TRBV11-2; d_gene: TRBD1; abundance: NA; CDR3nt: TGTGCCAGCAGCTCCCGGGACAGCTTTAGAGAGCAGTACTTC; CDR3aa: CASSSRDSFREQYF
j_gene: TRBJ1-5; v_gene: TRBV7-2; d_gene: NA; abundance: NA; CDR3nt: TGTGCCAGCAGCTTAGGAGTCGGGGCTTCGGCGCAGCCCCAGCATTTT; CDR3aa: CASSLGVGASAQPQHF
j_gene: TRBJ2-6; v_gene: TRBV4-2; d_gene: NA; abundance: medium-sized; CDR3nt: TGTGCCAGCAGCCATTCTGCATTGGGAGCCGGGGCCAACGTCCTGACTTTC; CDR3aa: CASSHSALGAGANVLTF
j_gene: TRBJ2-7; v_gene: TRBV4-1; d_gene: TRBD2; abundance: many; CDR3nt: TGCGCCAGCAGCCAAGAGAAGCGGGGGAGCTCCTACGAGCAGTACTTC; CDR3aa: CASSQEKRGSSYEQYF
j_gene: TRBJ2-7; v_gene: TRBV14; d_gene: TRBD1; abundance: NA; CDR3nt: TGTGCCAGCAGCCAAGGGCTTACCAGGGGGTTGAACGAGCAGTACTTC; CDR3aa: CASSQGLTRGLNEQYF
j_gene: TRBJ1-6; v_gene: TRBV6-4; d_gene: NA; abundance: NA; CDR3nt: TGTGCCAGCAGTGACCGAGCGGACCACTCCTATAATTCACCCCTCCACTTT; CDR3aa: CASSDRADHSYNSPLHF
j_gene: TRBJ2-5; v_gene: TRBV7-2; d_gene: TRBD2; abundance: NA; CDR3nt: TGTGCCAGCAGCTTAGGTCCAGCGGGGGGGTCCCAAGAGACCCAGTACTTC; CDR3aa: CASSLGPAGGSQETQYF
j_gene: TRBJ2-3; v_gene: TRBV20-1; d_gene: NA; abundance: many; CDR3nt: TGCAGTGCTAGAGTCTGGGGGGGCACAGATACGCAGTATTTT; CDR3aa: CSARVWGGTDTQYF
j_gene: TRBJ2-1; v_gene: TRBV10-1; d_gene: NA; abundance: few; CDR3nt: TGCGCCAGCAAACCAGGGTCCGGGGGCAGTGAGCAGTTCTTC; CDR3aa: CASKPGSGGSEQFF
j_gene: TRBJ2-6; v_gene: TRBV19; d_gene: NA; abundance: NA; CDR3nt: TGTGCCAGTAGTATAGGGGGGTCTGGGGCCAACGTCCTGACTTTC; CDR3aa: CASSIGGSGANVLTF
j_gene: TRBJ2-7; v_gene: TRBV5-5; d_gene: NA; abundance: many; CDR3nt: TGTGCCAGCAGCTTGTCTCCAGCTCCCACCTACGAGCAGTACTTC; CDR3aa: CASSLSPAPTYEQYF
j_gene: TRBJ1-4; v_gene: TRBV28; d_gene: TRBD1; abundance: many; CDR3nt: TGTGCCAGCAGTGGTGGGACAGGCTTTGTTGAAAAACTGTTTTTT; CDR3aa: CASSGGTGFVEKLFF